This T cell receptor (beta chain) originates from a study of T cells in Graves' hyperthyroidism and ophthalmopathy. Overall study context: Any treatment followed the collection of peripheral blood at initial diagnosis.

RNA transcripts yielded amplified TCR beta CDR3 regions. In the first-round RT-PCR of the TCR CDR3, the HTBI primer set was used. MiXCR was run by TCRdb on the multiplex PCR reads, yielding one entry per CDR3 protein. The sample yields approximately 610,000 distinct CDR3 sequences, about 14% seen once. V trimming: 4 bases; J trimming: 5 bases; junction bases outside the gene matches: 12. This CDR3 contains 16 residues. The germline V gene has CDR1 ENHRY and CDR2 SYGVKD. For ophthalmopathy patients, the Clinical Activity Score was at least 3 and the NOSPECS grade at least 4; duration was under 3 months. Using around 10 ml of fresh peripheral blood, PBMCs were prepared. This clonotype was observed a handful of times.

What was sequenced was blood. The chain joins TRBV10-3 to TRBJ2-7, with TRBD2 identical over 9 bases. The sequence derives from a woman aged 40 to 50 with Graves' ophthalmopathy. DNA of the CDR3: TGTGCCATCAGTGGAGGTAGCGGGAGTAGTGAAGACGAGCAGTACTTC. It specifies CAISGGSGSSEDEQYF.